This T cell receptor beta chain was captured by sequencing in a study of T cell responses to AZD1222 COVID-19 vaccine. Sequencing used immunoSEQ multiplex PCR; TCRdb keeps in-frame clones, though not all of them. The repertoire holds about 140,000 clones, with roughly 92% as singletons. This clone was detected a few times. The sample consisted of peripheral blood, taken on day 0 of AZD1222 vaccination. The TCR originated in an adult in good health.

The CDR3 is CASSQDASAGSLVYEQYF. In nucleotides, the CDR3 is TGTGCCAGCAGCCAAGATGCCTCCGCGGGGTCGCTTGTCTACGAGCAGTACTTC. The chain uses TRBV4-2 and TRBJ2-7, with a possible D match to TRBD2 (6 bases). The length of the CDR3 is 18 residues. With 0 bases removed from V and 3 bases from J, the gap between germline ends came to 21 bases. Germline assignment: CDR1 LGHNA and CDR2 YNFKEQ.